This TCR beta chain derives from a study of blood T cell repertoires in COVID-19. Study in general: Samples of COVID-19 (acute and convalescent) were obtained from the United States, Italy and Spain. T cells, B-cell-depleted T cells, or PBMCs provided the cDNA or gDNA that served as material.

Per the study methods: It was from reference gene primer amplification that nucleated cell counts were estimated. Profiled with immunoSEQ multiplex PCR; TCRdb holds only in-frame clones, not every one. The D gene and trimming were derived from the DNA, and the V and J assignments and clone size from that table. Of roughly 110,000 clones listed, around 88% were seen once; the top ten hold approximately 6.8%. The V end was cut by 4 bases, the J end by 6 bases, with 21 bases between. CDR1 and CDR2 from the germline V gene are MGHRA and YSYEKL. The CDR3 runs 17 residues. The V and J genes are TRBV4-1 and TRBJ1-4, with D tentatively TRBD1 (6 bases). This receptor was taken from a man aged 45-65 years with active or convalescent COVID-19. Sequencing used peripheral blood. The chain's CDR3 is CASSRGRGAPPYEKLFF. The CDR3 DNA is TGCGCCAGCAGCCGTGGGAGGGGGGCCCCGCCTTATGAAAAACTGTTTTTT.